This passage covers 28 T cell receptor beta chains from one sample sequenced in a study of regulatory T cells in long-lasting Graves disease. Assembly of TCR beta libraries relied on iRepertoire HTBI primers together with Arm-PCR of CDR3 regions. TCRdb processed the multiplex PCR reads anew with MiXCR; each CDR3 protein has one entry. The data hold about 330,000 distinct CDR3 sequences, with 15% to 20% observed a single time. The sample's time point: newly diagnosed GD, antithyroid drugs for less than 3 months. The TCR library was prepared using RNA isolated from PBMCs. These sequences were also reported in another study, on T cells in Graves' hyperthyroidism and ophthalmopathy.

The sample in question was peripheral blood mononuclear cells (PBMCs), obtained at new diagnosis, from a patient treated with antithyroid drugs. The receptors were gathered from a woman in her late teens or twenties with Graves disease.

This clonotype was seen many times. This chain links TRBV10-3 with TRBJ2-2; no reliable D call. The CDR3 sequence is 16 residues long. The V gene's germline CDR1 is ENHRY and CDR2 SYGVKD. Trimming cost V 2 bases and J 5 bases, with 15 bases left between them. The CDR3: CAISEDYPPQTGELFF. The CDR3 bases are TGTGCCATCAGTGAGGATTATCCCCCGCAGACCGGGGAGCTGTTTTTT.

At least ten counts were recorded for this clonotype. V is TRBV27 and J is TRBJ2-3; 9 positions match TRBD1. The CDR3 spans 13 residues. J gave up 12 bases and V 8 bases, and 12 bases lay outside the gene matches. The germline V gene has CDR1 MNHEY and CDR2 SMNVEV (reference sequence). The CDR3 nucleotides are TGTGCCAGCTCGTTACTCCGACAGGGGGAACAGTATTTT. Translation: CASSLLRQGEQYF.

The sample holds many counts of this clonotype. The rearrangement links TRBV2 to TRBJ1-3; D remains ambiguous. CDR3 length: 16 residues. Trimming shortened V by 6 bases and J by 0 bases, and 15 bases separated the two germline ends. Germline CDR1 reads SNHLY; CDR2 reads FYNNEI. The CDR3 nucleotides read TGTGCCAGCAGACCGATCGGACGGCCCTCTGGAAACACCATATATTTT. Its protein is CASRPIGRPSGNTIYF.

The chain carries TRBV29-1 and TRBJ2-5, with 9 bases that match TRBD2. V shed 3 bases, J shed 5 bases, and the junction held 10 bases outside the gene matches. Germline V gives CDR1 SQVTM, CDR2 ANQGSEA. The CDR3 covers 15 residues. CDR3 residues: CSVEGREGPWETQYF. The CDR3 region has the DNA TGCAGCGTTGAGGGGCGGGAGGGCCCCTGGGAGACCCAGTACTTC. The whole variable domain, remainder taken from reference TRBV29-1 and TRBJ2-5, is SAVISQKPSRDICQRGTSLTIQCQVDSQVTMMFWYRQQPGQSLTLIATANQGSEATYESGFVIDKFPISRPNLTFSTLTVSNMSPEDSSIYLCSVEGREGPWETQYFGPGTRLLVL.

Many counts were recorded for this clonotype. The rearrangement joins TRBV20-1 to TRBJ2-4; a weak D match, TRBD1 (6 bases). V lost 0 bases, J lost 4 bases, and 13 bases lay in between. CDR1 is DFQATT and CDR2 is SNEGSKA in the germline V gene (reference sequence). This CDR3 has 15 amino acids. The CDR3 DNA reads TGCAGTGCTAGAGATCCTTGGGGGCCTAAAAACATTCAGTACTTC. It specifies CSARDPWGPKNIQYF.

The CDR3 is CASSEMQGALQDTQYF. In DNA form, the CDR3 reads TGTGCCAGCAGTGAAATGCAGGGGGCCTTACAAGATACGCAGTATTTT. The chain carries TRBV6-1 and TRBJ2-3, with TRBD1 matching 8 bases. The CDR3 has 16 residues. Per the germline V gene, CDR1 is MNHNS and CDR2 is SASEGT. Trimming cost V 2 bases and J 5 bases; bases outside gene matches: 9.

The chain couples TRBV7-8 to TRBJ2-1; perhaps TRBD2 as D (5 bases). With 5 bases removed from V and 5 bases from J, the gap between germline ends came to 19 bases. CDR1 SGHVS and CDR2 FQNEAQ come from the germline V gene. The CDR3 extends over 16 amino acids. The CDR3 nucleotides read TGTGCCAGCAGCAAAATTGCGGCTAGCTTCCACAATGAGCAGTTCTTC. Its protein product is CASSKIAASFHNEQFF.

This clonotype has ten or more counts. V and J are TRBV28 and TRBJ2-5; 7 nucleotides agree with TRBD2. Germline V lookup: CDR1 MDHEN, CDR2 SYDVKM. This CDR3 spans 17 amino acids. V lost 1 base, J lost 0 bases, and 8 bases stayed unmatched. CDR3 sequence (DNA): TGTGCCAGCAGTTTATTTCGGTCTAGCGGTTACCAAGAGACCCAGTACTTC. Translated: CASSLFRSSGYQETQYF.

A note on this clonotype: Being one base from a much bigger clone, this may be a read error. The chain carries TRBV3-1 and TRBJ2-5, with 8 nucleotides matching TRBD1. The CDR3 extends over 14 amino acids. The V and J ends lost 4 bases and 14 bases, in that order; junction bases with no gene match: 15. Per germline, CDR1 LGHDT and CDR2 YNNKEL (reference sequence). CDR3 sequence reads: CASSPLSRTGSFYF. The DNA for the CDR3 is TGTGCCAGCAGCCCCCTCTCGCGGACAGGGAGTTTCTACTTC.

This clonotype has ten or more counts. The V and J genes are TRBV28 and TRBJ2-7; 8 positions agree with TRBD1. The V segment lost 10 bases and the J segment 4 bases; nucleotides outside the gene matches: 15. The CDR3 totals 15 residues. Germline CDR1 MDHEN, CDR2 SYDVKM. In nucleotides, the CDR3 is TGTGCCACCGGTTCCCCCGGGGGACAGGCTTACGAGCAGTACTTC. Residues: CATGSPGGQAYEQYF.

This clonotype was counted many times. This CDR3 reads CASSLGGGSSYEQYF. CDR3 DNA: TGTGCCAGCAGCTTAGGCGGGGGGTCCTCCTACGAGCAGTACTTC. The chain couples TRBV7-9 to TRBJ2-7; 8 nucleotides match TRBD2. The CDR3 consists of 15 residues. The ends lost 1 base at V and 0 bases at J; junction bases unmatched: 2. Looked up from germline, CDR1 is SEHNR and CDR2 is FQNEAQ (reference sequence). The entire variable domain, with the rest obtained from reference TRBV7-9 and TRBJ2-7, is as follows: DTGVSQNPRHKITKRGQNVTFRCDPISEHNRLYWYRQTLGQGPEFLTYFQNEAQLEKSRLLSDRFSAERPKGSFSTLEIQRTEQGDSAMYLCASSLGGGSSYEQYFGPGTRLTVT.

As for this clonotype: One base away lies a much larger clone, so this may be a sequencing read error. This chain connects TRBV28 to TRBJ1-4; TRBD1 matches at 11 bases. CDR1 is MDHEN, CDR2 SYDVKM, per germline. The length of the CDR3 is 16 residues. CDR3 amino acids: CTSSLGTGGGNEKLFF. CDR3 nucleotides: TGTACCAGCAGTTTGGGGACAGGGGGAGGTAATGAAAAACTGTTTTTT. The full variable domain, with the rest looked up from reference TRBV28 and TRBJ1-4, is DVKVTQSSRYLVKRTGEKVFLECVQDMDHENMFWYRQDPGLGLRLIYFSYDVKMKEKGDIPEGYSVSREKKERFSLILESASTNQTSMYLCTSSLGTGGGNEKLFFGSGTQLSVL.

CDR3 amino acids: CASSGRGFSPGYEQYF. In DNA, the CDR3 is TGTGCCAGCAGTGGCAGGGGGTTTAGTCCGGGCTACGAGCAGTACTTC. This chain connects TRBV6-1 to TRBJ2-7; 7 nucleotides match TRBD1. The length of the CDR3 is 16 residues. Trimming removed 4 bases from V and 3 bases from J; junction bases left unmatched: 12. Germline V CDR1 and CDR2: MNHNS, SASEGT.

Of note for this clonotype: The DNA is left out, because the CDR3 cannot be placed on it with certainty; the CDR3 is given as TCRdb lists it. The chain links TRBV11-2 to TRBJ2-5; the DNA was not used to check the table's D call, TRBD2. The CDR3 extends over 18 residues, inclusive of both ends. The V gene's germline CDR1 is SGHAT and CDR2 FQNNGV. This CDR3 reads CASSFYICSASRQETQYF.

This clonotype showed up many times. This rearrangement joins TRBV20-1 to TRBJ2-5, with 11 nucleotides matching TRBD2. With 6 bases clipped from V and 3 bases from J, the junction kept 3 bases outside the gene matches. The CDR3 runs 13 residues. Germline lookup yields CDR1 DFQATT and CDR2 SNEGSKA (reference sequence). The DNA of the CDR3 is TGCAGTGCCCCGACTAGCGGGGAAGAGACCCAGTACTTC. Translated: CSAPTSGEETQYF.

This clonotype was picked up one time. This chain uses TRBV20-1 with TRBJ2-3; tentatively, D is TRBD1 (7 bases). The CDR3 consists of 16 residues. V was pared by 0 bases and J by 0 bases, with 13 bases between. Germline loops: CDR1 DFQATT, CDR2 SNEGSKA (reference sequence). CDR3 in DNA: TGCAGTGCTAGAGATCAGGGGGGAACGAGCACAGATACGCAGTATTTT. It specifies CSARDQGGTSTDTQYF.

The rearrangement joins TRBV3-1 to TRBJ1-2; D gene uncertain. Germline CDR1 and CDR2: LGHDT and YNNKEL (reference sequence). The CDR3 has 13 residues. V lost 3 bases and J 7 bases, leaving 12 bases between the germline ends. CDR3 nucleotides: TGTGCCAGCAGCCAGTCGGAGGTGGCTGGCTACACCTTC. It yields the protein CASSQSEVAGYTF.

On this clonotype: A much bigger clone sits one base away, suggesting this may be a read error. This chain joins TRBV30 and TRBJ1-1; perhaps TRBD1 as D (5 bases). V gave up 0 bases and J gave up 5 bases, with 13 bases separating them. The CDR3 contains 14 residues. Germline V CDR1 and CDR2: GTSNPN, SVGIG (reference sequence). Here the CDR3 DNA reads TGTGCCTGGAGTGTATGGCAGGGAAGGACTGAAGCTTTCTTT. This encodes CAWSVWQGRTEAFF. Based on the CDR3 plus reference TRBV30 and TRBJ1-1, the full variable domain is SQTIHQWPATLVQPVGSPLSLECTVEGTSNPNLYWYRQAAGRGLQLLFYSVGIGQISSEVPQNLSASRPQDRQFILSSKKLLLSDSGFYLCAWSVWQGRTEAFFGQGTRLTVV.

The sample holds many counts of this clonotype. V and J are TRBV5-6 and TRBJ1-2, with 7 bases lining up with TRBD1. CDR1 and CDR2 from the germline V gene are SGHDT and YYEEEE. Trimming took 4 bases from V and 6 from J; bases not matched to a gene: 12. CDR3 length: 15 amino acids. The CDR3 here is CASSPTGTALDGYTF. CDR3 DNA sequence: TGTGCCAGCAGCCCCACCGGGACAGCCTTGGATGGCTACACCTTC.

The CDR3 reads CASSSQGAFGETQYF. CDR3 sequence (DNA): TGTGCCAGCAGTAGCCAGGGGGCTTTTGGAGAGACCCAGTACTTC. The chain carries TRBV7-9 and TRBJ2-5; TRBD1 matches 8 bases. CDR3 length equals 15 residues. Germline CDR1 SEHNR, CDR2 FQNEAQ (reference sequence). After removal of 6 bases from V and 4 bases from J, the junction contained 10 bases not matched to a gene.

This clonotype appeared many times. The chain couples TRBV28 to TRBJ1-1; the match to TRBD1 covers 12 bases. This CDR3 is built from 15 residues. Germline CDR1 and CDR2: MDHEN and SYDVKM. Trimming took 9 bases from V and 1 from J; bases not matched to a gene: 6. The DNA of the CDR3 is TGTGCCAGTTCGGGACAGGGGGCTGGGAACACTGAAGCTTTCTTT. Translating gives CASSGQGAGNTEAFF.

The V call is TRBV12-3 or TRBV12-4, the J call TRBJ1-2, with 7 bases identical to TRBD1. After removal of 6 bases from V and 7 bases from J, the junction contained 5 bases not matched to a gene. This CDR3 contains 12 residues. The CDR3 loop reads CASRIGDSGYTF. DNA of the CDR3: TGTGCCAGCAGGATAGGGGACAGTGGCTACACCTTC.

This clonotype has at least ten counts. The rearrangement joins TRBV3-1 to TRBJ1-5; D unresolved. The CDR3 is made up of 14 amino acids. The germline V gene has CDR1 LGHDT and CDR2 YNNKEL (reference sequence). V was pared by 2 bases and J by 2 bases, with 7 bases between. The CDR3 bases are TGTGCCAGCAGCCAAAACAGTGGCAATCAGCCCCAGCATTTT. Translation: CASSQNSGNQPQHF.

This clonotype was seen ten or more times. The rearrangement uses TRBV30 and TRBJ1-1; 8 bases match TRBD1. Trimming cost V 1 base and J 6 bases; bases outside gene matches: 4. The CDR3 has 13 amino acids. The germline CDR1 and CDR2 sequences are GTSNPN and SVGIG (reference sequence). The CDR3 sequence is CAWSGQGRAEAFF. The CDR3 nucleotides read TGTGCCTGGAGTGGACAGGGGAGAGCTGAAGCTTTCTTT.

This clonotype has at least ten counts. The V gene is TRBV12-3 or TRBV12-4, the J gene TRBJ2-5; D is perhaps TRBD2 (6 bases). The CDR3 length is 14 residues. The V end lost 6 bases, the J end lost 5 bases, and 16 bases lay between the germline ends. CDR3 amino acids: CASRGTPWTETQYF. The CDR3 DNA follows: TGTGCCAGCAGGGGGACTCCATGGACGGAGACCCAGTACTTC.

This clonotype was picked up many times. The chain couples TRBV30 to TRBJ2-7; D is unresolved. CDR1 and CDR2 (germline): GTSNPN, SVGIG (reference sequence). Trimming pared 7 bases from V and 0 bases from J, leaving 13 bases between. The CDR3 has 13 residues. The CDR3 bases are TGTGCCTTAAGGGCAGGAAACTCCTACGAGCAGTACTTC. As protein: CALRAGNSYEQYF.

This clonotype has a handful of counts. V and J are TRBV2 and TRBJ2-5; 7 nucleotides agree with TRBD1. The CDR3 runs to 13 residues. Trimming took 8 bases from V and 2 from J; bases not matched to a gene: 5. The germline CDR1 and CDR2 sequences are SNHLY and FYNNEI. The CDR3: CASLRDRQETQYF. The CDR3 DNA follows: TGTGCCAGCCTTAGGGACAGACAAGAGACCCAGTACTTC.

The chain is built from TRBV5-4 and TRBJ1-2; D remains ambiguous. The germline CDR1 and CDR2 sequences are SGHNT and YYREEE (reference sequence). The V end was cut by 3 bases, the J end by 6 bases, with 12 bases between. The CDR3 is 13 residues long. This CDR3 is CASSSGRTNGYTF. DNA of the CDR3: TGTGCCAGCAGCTCGGGCCGGACCAATGGCTACACCTTC.